The 26 T cell receptor beta chains below come from one sample, sequenced in a study of OX40 agonist ivuxolimab in advanced cancers. Profiling relied on immunoSEQ multiplex PCR, and the TCRdb table lists in-frame clones only, not all of them. Of about 25,000 clones in the sample, under 95% were seen once. The sample was CD4+ or CD8+ T cells sorted from blood, taken in a trial of the OX40 agonist ivuxolimab. These receptors came from an adult with an advanced solid tumor such as melanoma, head and neck, liver or kidney cancer.

The chain recombines TRBV5-1 with TRBJ2-7; D possibly uses TRBD1 or TRBD2 (6 bases each). The CDR3 extends over 15 amino acids. V lost 1 base and J lost 0, with 11 bases in between. Germline values: CDR1 SGHRS, CDR2 YFSETQ. The CDR3 sequence is CASSLTGASSYEQYF. For the CDR3, the DNA is TGCGCCAGCAGCTTGACGGGGGCGAGCTCCTACGAGCAGTACTTC.

The chain joins TRBV7-2 to TRBJ2-1; tentatively, D is TRBD1 (6 bases). The V and J ends lost 6 bases and 6 bases respectively, with 18 bases between them. Germline V gene sequence: CDR1 SGHTA, CDR2 FQGNSA. This CDR3 region has 15 residues. The CDR3 region has the DNA TGTGCCAGCAGTCCTTCCCTCAGGGGCGCCAATGAGCAGTTCTTC. It specifies CASSPSLRGANEQFF. The full variable domain, completed using reference TRBV7-2 and TRBJ2-1, is GAGVSQSPSNKVTEKGKDVELRCDPISGHTALYWYRQSLGQGLEFLIYFQGNSAPDKSGLPSDRFSAERTGGSVSTLTIQRTQQEDSAVYLCASSPSLRGANEQFFGPGTRLTVL.

This clone showed up just once. V usage is TRBV6-1 and J usage is TRBJ1-6; D ambiguous. CDR1 MNHNS and CDR2 SASEGT come from the germline V gene. V was shortened by 3 bases and J by 9 bases, with 15 bases between the two germline ends. This CDR3 spans 15 amino acids. CDR3 nucleotide sequence: TGTGCCAGCAGTGAGGTGGGAGGAGAGGGTTCACCCCTCCACTTT. As protein: CASSEVGGEGSPLHF.

This chain uses TRBV28 with TRBJ2-3; the match to TRBD1 covers 9 bases. The CDR3 runs to 14 residues. CDR1 and CDR2 (germline): MDHEN, SYDVKM. The ends lost 5 bases at V and 6 bases at J; junction bases unmatched: 6. The CDR3 is CASSRDRAGDTQYF. In DNA form, the CDR3 reads TGTGCCAGCAGTCGGGACAGGGCTGGGGATACGCAGTATTTT.

The chain joins TRBV5-1 to TRBJ2-5; 13 bases line up with TRBD2. The CDR3 runs 15 residues. Trimming took 3 bases from V and 5 from J; bases not matched to a gene: 4. Germline V lookup: CDR1 SGHRS, CDR2 YFSETQ. The CDR3, as DNA: TGCGCCAGCAGCTCGGGACTAGCGGGGTCTGAGACCCAGTACTTC. Amino acids: CASSSGLAGSETQYF.

This rearrangement joins TRBV15 to TRBJ1-6; 7 nucleotides align to TRBD1. The CDR3 spans 16 residues. V shed 2 bases, J shed 6 bases, and the junction held 7 bases outside the gene matches. Germline CDR1 and CDR2: LNHNV and YYDKDF (reference sequence). The CDR3 DNA reads as TGTGCCACCAGCAGATACCGACAGGGCCCTAATTCACCCCTCCACTTT. Amino acid sequence: CATSRYRQGPNSPLHF.

This chain uses TRBV11-2 with TRBJ1-1, with D possibly being TRBD1 (5 bases). V dropped 5 bases and J dropped 4 bases, with 14 bases sitting between them. This CDR3 comprises 14 residues. CDR1 SGHAT and CDR2 FQNNGV come from the germline V gene. The CDR3 loop reads CASSSQGFATEAFF. The DNA of the CDR3 is TGTGCCAGCAGCAGTCAGGGTTTCGCCACTGAAGCTTTCTTT.

The chain combines TRBV30 with TRBJ2-3, with D uncertain. Per the germline V gene, CDR1 is GTSNPN and CDR2 is SVGIG (reference sequence). CDR3 length: 13 residues. Between the trimmed V and J ends, which lost 0 bases and 5 bases, there was a span of 9 bases. The CDR3 loop is CAWSVRRIDTQYF. CDR3 DNA: TGTGCCTGGAGTGTAAGGAGAATAGATACGCAGTATTTT.

The chain recombines TRBV9 with TRBJ2-7; TRBD2 agrees at 7 bases. The ends lost 0 bases at V and 4 bases at J; junction bases unmatched: 4. This CDR3 is built from 14 residues. The germline V gene encodes CDR1 SGDLS and CDR2 YYNGEE. The CDR3 coding sequence is TGTGCCAGCAGCGTAGCTGCTAGCGGTTACGAGCAGTACTTC. Its protein is CASSVAASGYEQYF.

The chain has TRBV2 and TRBJ2-1, with TRBD1 as a possible D gene (5 bases). Trimming left V 8 bases short and J 9 bases short, with 14 bases between. This CDR3 comprises 12 residues. The V gene's germline CDR1 is SNHLY and CDR2 FYNNEI. CDR3 sequence: CASGRWGVEQFF. Here the CDR3 DNA reads TGTGCCAGCGGCAGGTGGGGCGTTGAGCAGTTCTTC.

V usage is TRBV2 and J usage is TRBJ2-7; the match to TRBD1 covers 8 bases. Germline V CDR1 and CDR2: SNHLY, FYNNEI. There are 14 residues in the CDR3. J was trimmed by 5 bases and V by 8 bases; bases with no gene match: 11. CDR3 region: CASLPAGGSNEQYF. CDR3 sequence (DNA): TGTGCCAGCCTCCCAGCAGGGGGCTCGAACGAGCAGTACTTC. Full variable domain (outside the CDR3, taken from reference TRBV2 and TRBJ2-7): EPEVTQTPSHQVTQMGQEVILRCVPISNHLYFYWYRQILGQKVEFLVSFYNNEISEKSEIFDDQFSVERPDGSNFTLKIRSTKLEDSAMYFCASLPAGGSNEQYFGPGTRLTVT.

The rearrangement uses TRBV6-5 and TRBJ2-7; 8 nucleotides match TRBD2. The CDR3 spans 15 residues. Losses at the gene ends were 6 bases for V and 2 bases for J; bases not matched to a gene: 9. Germline V gives CDR1 MNHEY, CDR2 SVGAGI. The CDR3: CASRSSGLHTYEQYF. The CDR3 nucleotides are TGTGCCAGCAGATCTAGCGGGCTGCACACCTACGAGCAGTACTTC.

V and J are TRBV2 and TRBJ1-1, with D perhaps TRBD1 (5 bases). V was cut by 7 bases and J by 1 base, with 10 bases left in between. The CDR3 is 13 residues long. In germline, CDR1 is SNHLY, CDR2 FYNNEI. The CDR3 bases are TGTGCCAGCAAGGGGCCCTCGAACACTGAAGCTTTCTTT. Protein product: CASKGPSNTEAFF.

The gene calls are TRBV6-5 and TRBJ1-1; 10 nucleotides match TRBD1. CDR3 length equals 14 residues. The trim removed 8 bases at V and 0 bases at J, leaving 3 bases unmatched. Per germline, CDR1 MNHEY and CDR2 SVGAGI. The CDR3 is CASGQGELNTEAFF. CDR3 DNA: TGTGCCAGCGGACAGGGGGAGCTGAACACTGAAGCTTTCTTT.

The rearrangement links TRBV7-2 to TRBJ2-3, with D perhaps matching TRBD1 (5 bases). CDR3 size: 15 residues. Germline V lookup: CDR1 SGHTA, CDR2 FQGNSA. Trimming cost V 3 bases and J 5 bases, with 15 bases left between them. This CDR3 reads CASSFYRGQEDTQYF. For the CDR3, the DNA is TGTGCCAGCAGCTTTTATAGGGGCCAGGAAGATACGCAGTATTTT.

This chain connects TRBV5-1 to TRBJ2-7; D unresolved. The CDR3 is made up of 13 amino acids. V lost 7 bases and J 4 bases, leaving 15 bases between the germline ends. CDR1 and CDR2 (germline): SGHRS, YFSETQ. The CDR3 protein is CASAEAGPYEQYF. In nucleotides, the CDR3 is TGCGCCAGCGCTGAGGCAGGACCTTACGAGCAGTACTTC.

The V and J genes are TRBV2 and TRBJ2-7, with D perhaps matching TRBD2 (6 bases). This CDR3 comprises 14 residues. CDR1 SNHLY and CDR2 FYNNEI come from the germline V gene. V shed 6 bases and J shed 7 bases, with 19 bases lying between them. The CDR3 sequence: CASSPPGTYGEQYF. CDR3 sequence (DNA): TGTGCCAGCAGCCCCCCCGGGACTTACGGGGAGCAGTACTTC.

The chain uses TRBV7-2 and TRBJ2-1, with 13 bases matching TRBD2. The junction had 4 bases not matched to a gene; V was cut back by 3 bases and J by 8 bases. The CDR3 sequence is 15 residues long. The germline V gene has CDR1 SGHTA and CDR2 FQGNSA. CDR3 DNA: TGTGCCAGCAGCTTTGGGACTAGCGGGATCGATGAGCAGTTCTTC. It translates to CASSFGTSGIDEQFF.

This chain connects TRBV2 to TRBJ1-5, with no clear D. Germline V gene lookup returns CDR1 SNHLY and CDR2 FYNNEI. The V gene lost 4 bases and the J gene lost 4 bases, with 8 bases spanning the gap. The CDR3 totals 13 residues. CDR3 DNA: TGTGCCAGCAGTGGAACAGCAAATCAGCCCCAGCATTTT. It encodes CASSGTANQPQHF.

The rearrangement links TRBV6-5 to TRBJ2-7; 10 bases match TRBD2. V shed 2 bases and J 0 bases; nucleotides not matched to a gene: 1. Germline CDR1 MNHEY, CDR2 SVGAGI. This CDR3 spans 15 amino acids. Here the CDR3 DNA reads TGTGCCAGCAGTTACGGGACTAGCGACTCCTACGAGCAGTACTTC. It codes for CASSYGTSDSYEQYF.

This rearrangement joins TRBV5-1 to TRBJ2-7; TRBD2 matches 9 bases. The CDR3 is 18 amino acids. Germline CDR1 is SGHRS and CDR2 is YFSETQ. The V gene end was trimmed by 0 bases and the J gene end by 3 bases; junction bases not matched to a gene: 13. CDR3 bases: TGCGCCAGCAGCTTGGATAGTAGCGGGAGATCCCGCCGCTACGAGCAGTACTTC. Encoded protein: CASSLDSSGRSRRYEQYF.

This clone has only a few counts. This rearrangement joins TRBV9 to TRBJ1-1; D ambiguous. Between the trimmed V and J ends, which lost 2 bases and 5 bases, there was a span of 13 bases. Germline CDR1 is SGDLS and CDR2 is YYNGEE. The CDR3 is 14 residues long. The CDR3 nucleotides read TGTGCCAGCAGCGTTTCGGGCCGTGGGACTGAAGCTTTCTTT. As protein: CASSVSGRGTEAFF. The whole variable domain, filled in from reference TRBV9 and TRBJ1-1, reads DSGVTQTPKHLITATGQRVTLRCSPRSGDLSVYWYQQSLDQGLQFLIQYYNGEERAKGNILERFSAQQFPDLHSELNLSSLELGDSALYFCASSVSGRGTEAFFGQGTRLTVV.

This clone showed up just a few times. V usage is TRBV10-3 and J usage is TRBJ2-7; the D gene is possibly TRBD2 (7 bases). The CDR3 covers 15 residues. Trimming cost V 3 bases and J 3 bases, with 15 bases left between them. The germline gives CDR1 ENHRY, CDR2 SYGVKD. CDR3 bases: TGTGCCATCAGTGAAAGCGGGGACACAGACTACGAGCAGTACTTC. It encodes CAISESGDTDYEQYF.

In this sample, this clone turned up a few times. The rearrangement links TRBV2 to TRBJ2-7; TRBD2 agrees at 8 bases. CDR1 SNHLY and CDR2 FYNNEI come from the germline V gene. J was trimmed by 2 bases and V by 5 bases; bases with no gene match: 11. The CDR3 runs to 16 residues. The CDR3 DNA is TGTGCCAGCAGTTACTCGAGTAGCGGGGCCGCCTACGAGCAGTACTTC. Translating gives CASSYSSSGAAYEQYF. Together with reference TRBV2 and TRBJ2-7, the CDR3 gives the full variable domain: EPEVTQTPSHQVTQMGQEVILRCVPISNHLYFYWYRQILGQKVEFLVSFYNNEISEKSEIFDDQFSVERPDGSNFTLKIRSTKLEDSAMYFCASSYSSSGAAYEQYFGPGTRLTVT.

V and J are TRBV11-2 and TRBJ2-1, with D possibly TRBD2 on 5 matching bases. The CDR3 consists of 15 residues. Germline V lookup: CDR1 SGHAT, CDR2 FQNNGV. V lost 3 bases, J lost 0 bases, and 9 bases lay in between. CDR3 bases: TGTGCCAGCAGCTTTCGGACTGTCTCCTACAATGAGCAGTTCTTC. Encoded protein: CASSFRTVSYNEQFF.

By proportion, this clone is medium-sized. The chain couples TRBV11-3 to TRBJ2-7, with TRBD2 matching 11 bases. This CDR3 has 15 amino acids. Trimming removed 7 bases from V and 6 bases from J; junction bases left unmatched: 11. Germline CDR1 and CDR2: SGHNT and YENEEA. CDR3 DNA: TGTGCCAGCACTCGCGAGGGGACTAGCGGTACCGAGCAGTACTTC. It translates to CASTREGTSGTEQYF. Based on the CDR3 plus reference TRBV11-3 and TRBJ2-7, the full variable domain is EAGVVQSPRYKIIEKKQPVAFWCNPISGHNTLYWYLQNLGQGPELLIRYENEEAVDDSQLPKDRFSAERLKGVDSTLKIQPAELGDSAVYLCASTREGTSGTEQYFGPGTRLTVT.